This passage covers 15 T cell receptor beta chains from one sample sequenced in a study of beta chain features in type 1 diabetes. Of the isolated RNA, all was reverse transcribed, and so the sequenced material was expressed TCRB transcripts. The data were produced by immunoSEQ multiplex PCR, yet TCRdb's version contains in-frame clones alone and is incomplete. The sample holds approximately 150,000 clones, 9% seen once. General study findings and limits: People with Type 1 diabetes carried modestly yet significantly shorter TCRB CDR3s in all four CD4+ subsets.

These receptors' targets are unknown. The material sequenced was central memory CD4+ T cells from blood. All receptors come from a man younger than 45 with type 1 diabetes.

The chain is built from TRBV30 and TRBJ1-1; 9 bases are shared with TRBD1. The V gene end was trimmed by 3 bases and the J gene end by 3 bases; junction bases not matched to a gene: 5. The length of the CDR3 is 14 residues. Looked up from germline, CDR1 is GTSNPN and CDR2 is SVGIG (reference sequence). The DNA of the CDR3 is TGTGCCTGGAGGGGACAGGGTGGGTACACTGAAGCTTTCTTT. It specifies CAWRGQGGYTEAFF.

The CDR3 here is CATSREGVSTEAFF. The CDR3 nucleotides read TGTGCCACCAGCAGAGAAGGGGTATCGACTGAAGCTTTCTTT. This chain connects TRBV15 to TRBJ1-1, with D possibly matching TRBD1 (5 bases). V was clipped by 0 bases and J by 5 bases, with 10 bases between them. Germline values: CDR1 LNHNV, CDR2 YYDKDF (reference sequence). CDR3 size: 14 residues.

This sequence joins TRBV6-5 and TRBJ2-3; D is possibly TRBD2 (6 bases). Trimming removed 0 bases from V and 5 bases from J, with 15 bases in between. The length of the CDR3 is 16 residues. The germline V gene encodes CDR1 MNHEY and CDR2 SVGAGI. CDR3 DNA: TGTGCCAGCAGTTACTCCCCGGGGCCCGGGGGAGATACGCAGTATTTT. Protein sequence: CASSYSPGPGGDTQYF.

This sequence joins TRBV28 and TRBJ1-1; D not certain. The germline V and J ends were trimmed by 11 bases and 3 bases, with 7 bases remaining between them. This CDR3 has 10 residues. CDR1 is MDHEN and CDR2 is SYDVKM in the germline V gene. CDR3 coding DNA: TGTGCCTCCGGTTACACTGAAGCTTTCTTT. Its protein is CASGYTEAFF.

The genes are TRBV7-3 and TRBJ1-2; 10 bases match TRBD1. The CDR3 length is 14 residues. J gave up 8 bases and V 5 bases, and 8 bases lay outside the gene matches. Germline lookup yields CDR1 SGHTA and CDR2 FQGTGA. In nucleotides, the CDR3 is TGTGCCAGCAGCCCAGGACAGGGGGAGGAAGGCTACACCTTC. Translation gives CASSPGQGEEGYTF.

The rearrangement joins TRBV4-2 to TRBJ1-2; D is uncertain. Germline V gene data show CDR1 as LGHNA and CDR2 as YNFKEQ. The CDR3 runs 13 residues. The germline V and J ends were trimmed by 1 base and 3 bases, with 6 bases remaining between them. DNA of the CDR3: TGTGCCAGCAGCCAAGCCCCAGACTATGGCTACACCTTC. Its protein product is CASSQAPDYGYTF.

This clone turned up a few times. This sequence joins TRBV7-2 and TRBJ1-5; TRBD1 matches 9 bases. Germline trimming cut 8 bases from V and 5 bases from J; bases unmatched to any gene: 4. CDR3 size: 13 residues. Germline V gives CDR1 SGHTA, CDR2 FQGNSA. CDR3 in amino acids: CASGDRVDQPQHF. Here the CDR3 DNA reads TGTGCCAGCGGGGACAGGGTCGATCAGCCCCAGCATTTT.

This clone was detected a few times. The J gene is TRBJ1-2, the V gene TRBV7-2, with a possible D match to TRBD1 (6 bases). The CDR3 totals 15 residues. V lost 4 bases, J lost 4 bases, and 16 bases lay in between. Germline V gives CDR1 SGHTA, CDR2 FQGNSA. DNA of the CDR3: TGTGCCAGCAGCTCCGCCTGGGGAGGGGGCTATGGCTACACCTTC. It is translated as CASSSAWGGGYGYTF.

This clone was observed a few times. The V call is TRBV18, the J call TRBJ1-4; possibly TRBD1 for D (5 bases). The CDR3 length is 13 residues. Germline CDR1 and CDR2: KGHSH and LQKENI. V lost 6 bases to trimming and J lost 5 bases, with 10 bases between them. The CDR3 DNA reads as TGTGCCAGCTCCAAGGGGCGAAATGAAAAACTGTTTTTT. It codes for CASSKGRNEKLFF.

This clone has just a few counts. V and J are TRBV29-1 and TRBJ1-1, with TRBD1 identical over 9 bases. The CDR3 runs 14 residues. CDR1 and CDR2 (germline): SQVTM, ANQGSEA. Trimming cost V 5 bases and J 1 base; bases outside gene matches: 5. The CDR3 here is CSVLGTGWNTEAFF. In nucleotides, the CDR3 is TGCAGCGTTCTGGGGACAGGGTGGAACACTGAAGCTTTCTTT.

This clone was found a few times. The chain combines TRBV19 with TRBJ1-1, with D uncertain. The CDR3 totals 13 residues. Germline V gives CDR1 LNHDA, CDR2 SQIVND (reference sequence). With 3 bases removed from V and 2 bases from J, the gap between germline ends came to 7 bases. The CDR3 nucleotides are TGTGCCAGTAGTATTAATCTAAACACTGAAGCTTTCTTT. The encoded protein is CASSINLNTEAFF.

The CDR3 here is CASRGTVAGRGYTF. CDR3 DNA: TGTGCCAGCAGGGGGACAGTTGCAGGTCGTGGCTACACCTTC. The gene calls are TRBV2 and TRBJ1-2, with 7 bases matching TRBD1. Germline V gives CDR1 SNHLY, CDR2 FYNNEI. The CDR3 totals 14 residues. With V trimmed by 6 bases and J by 7 bases, 11 bases remained unmatched.

This chain connects TRBV7-9 to TRBJ1-4; D gene uncertain. The CDR3 loop spans 12 amino acids. Germline assignment: CDR1 SEHNR and CDR2 FQNEAQ (reference sequence). V was clipped by 1 base and J by 8 bases, with 5 bases between them. The CDR3 sequence is CASSLDGEKLFF. In nucleotides, the CDR3 is TGTGCCAGCAGCTTAGATGGCGAAAAACTGTTTTTT.

This clone has more than one count but fewer than ten. The chain employs TRBV5-1 and TRBJ2-5, with a weak D call TRBD2 (5 bases). V lost 2 bases and J lost 5, with 16 bases in between. The CDR3 length is 15 residues. From germline, CDR1 is SGHRS and CDR2 YFSETQ. Written as DNA, the CDR3 is TGCGCCAGCAGCTTTACGAGAGAACCGGGGGAGACCCAGTACTTC. Encoded protein: CASSFTREPGETQYF.

This chain uses TRBV6-5 with TRBJ2-3; 7 bases match TRBD2. The CDR3 extends over 15 amino acids. Germline V gives CDR1 MNHEY, CDR2 SVGAGI. Trimming took 5 bases from V and 7 from J; bases not matched to a gene: 12. In DNA form, the CDR3 reads TGTGCCAGCAGTCCATGGGACGGGGGAGGGAATACGCAGTATTTT. Translating gives CASSPWDGGGNTQYF.